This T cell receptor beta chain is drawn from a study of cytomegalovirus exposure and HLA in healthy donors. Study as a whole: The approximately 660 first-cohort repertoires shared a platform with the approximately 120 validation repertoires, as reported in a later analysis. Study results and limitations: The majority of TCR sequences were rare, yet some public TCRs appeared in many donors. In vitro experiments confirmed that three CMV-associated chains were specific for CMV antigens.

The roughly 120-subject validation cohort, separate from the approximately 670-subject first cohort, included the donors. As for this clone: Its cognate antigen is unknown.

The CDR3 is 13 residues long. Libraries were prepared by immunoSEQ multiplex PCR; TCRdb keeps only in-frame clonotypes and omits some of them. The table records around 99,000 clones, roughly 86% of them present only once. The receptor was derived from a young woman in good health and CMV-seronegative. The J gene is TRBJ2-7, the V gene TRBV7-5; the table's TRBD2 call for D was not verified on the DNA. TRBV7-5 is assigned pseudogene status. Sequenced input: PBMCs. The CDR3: CARSRTGDHEQYF. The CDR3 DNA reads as TGTGCCAGAAGTAGAACGGGAGACCACGAGCAGTACTTC.